Presented here are 24 T cell receptor beta chains from one specimen sequenced in a study of T-cell reconstitution after alpha-beta-depleted transplantation in children. Unique molecular identifiers were incorporated into the prepared TCRbeta library. Using its own MiXCR run on the PCR reads, TCRdb lists one record per CDR3 protein. The sample lists roughly 790,000 distinct CDR3 sequences, approximately 15% seen once, with around 5.3% in the top ten. The input for sequencing was PBMCs, mostly from graft donor cells, taken 360 days after TCRalphabeta/CD19-depleted stem cell transplant. The receptor set was obtained from a male patient younger than 18 who had a stem cell transplant for acute lymphoblastic leukemia, so the T cells may come from the graft donor.

Only a few counts were recorded for this clonotype. A much larger clone lies a single base off, so this may be a read error. This CDR3 is missing its conserved last phenylalanine or tryptophan, likely due to a read error. This chain connects TRBV5-1 to TRBJ2-7; possible D gene TRBD2, 5 bases. This CDR3 region has 12 residues. Looked up from germline, CDR1 is SGHRS and CDR2 is YFSETQ. Trimming shortened V by 4 bases and J by 2 bases, and 7 bases separated the two germline ends. The CDR3: CASSPGAYEQYL. In DNA, the CDR3 is TGCGCCAGCAGCCCCGGGGCCTACGAGCAGTACTTG.

CDR3 sequence: CASTPRGSEQFF. DNA of the CDR3: TGTGCCAGCACCCCCCGGGGGTCCGAGCAGTTCTTC. The rearrangement links TRBV28 to TRBJ2-1; tentative D call: TRBD2 (6 bases). Germline values: CDR1 MDHEN, CDR2 SYDVKM. CDR3 length: 12 residues. The V and J ends lost 7 bases and 10 bases respectively, with 14 bases between them.

The chain joins TRBV25-1 to TRBJ2-1; D uncertain. The germline CDR1 and CDR2 sequences are MGHDK and SYGVNS. The V and J ends lost 0 bases and 7 bases respectively, with 7 bases between them. The CDR3 extends over 13 amino acids. The CDR3 region is CASSEYVRNEQFF. The CDR3 nucleotides are TGTGCCAGCAGTGAATATGTGAGAAATGAGCAGTTCTTC.

This clonotype was found a few times. V and J are TRBV19 and TRBJ2-5; 9 bases map to TRBD1. The ends lost 7 bases at V and 5 bases at J; junction bases unmatched: 8. The germline CDR1 and CDR2 sequences are LNHDA and SQIVND (reference sequence). The CDR3 consists of 14 residues. The CDR3 DNA reads TGTGCCAGTACCCCGGGACAGGGAAGGGAGACCCAGTACTTC. Protein: CASTPGQGRETQYF.

The genes are TRBV7-9 and TRBJ1-5; D perhaps matches TRBD1 (5 bases). Germline V gene lookup returns CDR1 SEHNR and CDR2 FQNEAQ (reference sequence). This CDR3 is built from 16 residues. The germline V and J ends were trimmed by 5 bases and 1 base, with 15 bases remaining between them. This CDR3 reads CASSPSTGGSNQPQHF. DNA for the CDR3: TGTGCCAGCAGCCCATCGACCGGGGGGAGCAATCAGCCCCAGCATTTT. Complete variable domain (other parts from reference TRBV7-9 and TRBJ1-5): DTGVSQNPRHKITKRGQNVTFRCDPISEHNRLYWYRQTLGQGPEFLTYFQNEAQLEKSRLLSDRFSAERPKGSFSTLEIQRTEQGDSAMYLCASSPSTGGSNQPQHFGDGTRLSIL.

This clonotype turned up a few times. The chain recombines TRBV10-3 with TRBJ2-3, with D possibly matching TRBD1 (5 bases). The CDR3 is 11 amino acids. The V and J ends lost 10 bases and 5 bases respectively, with 10 bases between them. From germline, CDR1 is ENHRY and CDR2 SYGVKD. Here the CDR3 DNA reads TGTGCCACTCTTAGGGGAGATACGCAGTATTTT. Its protein product is CATLRGDTQYF.

The chain employs TRBV12-3 or TRBV12-4 and TRBJ1-2; TRBD1 might be the D (5 bases). This CDR3 spans 13 amino acids. Deletions cut 3 bases from V and 9 bases from J, with 14 bases between. In DNA form, the CDR3 reads TGTGCCAGCAGTTTTGGGGGTAAAGTCAGCTACACCTTC. Translated, it gives CASSFGGKVSYTF.

This clonotype showed up many times. The chain is built from TRBV13 and TRBJ1-1; TRBD1 is a possible D gene (5 bases). Deletions cut 3 bases from V and 5 bases from J, with 10 bases between. Germline V CDR1 and CDR2: PRHDT, FYEKMQ (reference sequence). This CDR3 has 13 amino acids. The CDR3 bases are TGTGCCAGCAGCTTTCAGGGTCGGACTGAAGCTTTCTTT. Its translation is CASSFQGRTEAFF.

This clonotype was found many times. This sequence joins TRBV5-1 and TRBJ2-3, with a tentative D call TRBD2 (5 bases). With 2 bases removed from V and 0 bases from J, the gap between germline ends came to 10 bases. The V gene's germline CDR1 is SGHRS and CDR2 YFSETQ. There are 15 residues in the CDR3. CDR3 sequence reads: CASSFPERSTDTQYF. The CDR3 nucleotides read TGCGCCAGCAGCTTCCCGGAGCGGAGCACAGATACGCAGTATTTT.

The V call is TRBV5-1, the J call TRBJ2-1, with 15 bases aligning to TRBD2. Losses at the gene ends were 6 bases for V and 0 bases for J; bases not matched to a gene: 13. Germline V gene data show CDR1 as SGHRS and CDR2 as YFSETQ. The CDR3 loop spans 20 amino acids. This CDR3 is CASIPGGLAGGLYSYNEQFF. The CDR3 DNA follows: TGCGCCAGCATCCCGGGGGGACTAGCGGGAGGTCTCTACTCCTACAATGAGCAGTTCTTC.

The chain couples TRBV19 to TRBJ1-1, with D tentatively TRBD1 (6 bases). The CDR3 is 15 amino acids. Germline CDR1 LNHDA, CDR2 SQIVND (reference sequence). Trimming left V 5 bases short and J 2 bases short, with 15 bases between. CDR3 nucleotide sequence: TGTGCCAGTAGTTCGATTGGACAGCCTAACACTGAAGCTTTCTTT. It translates to CASSSIGQPNTEAFF.

This clonotype showed up just a few times. V and J are TRBV6-5 and TRBJ1-1; no definite D call. There are 14 residues in the CDR3. Trimming removed 2 bases from V and 5 bases from J, with 12 bases in between. Germline CDR1 and CDR2: MNHEY and SVGAGI. CDR3 amino acids: CASSYPENSTEAFF. The CDR3 DNA reads as TGTGCCAGCAGTTACCCCGAAAATAGTACTGAAGCTTTCTTT.

The chain links TRBV27 to TRBJ2-2; perhaps TRBD1 as D (6 bases). CDR1 and CDR2 (germline): MNHEY, SMNVEV (reference sequence). The CDR3 has 14 residues. Between the trimmed V and J ends, which lost 5 bases and 7 bases, there was a span of 14 bases. This CDR3 reads CASSIWDTGGELFF. The CDR3 coding sequence is TGTGCCAGCAGTATATGGGACACCGGCGGGGAGCTGTTTTTT.

In its sample, this clonotype was seen a few times. The chain recombines TRBV2 with TRBJ2-2; D unresolved. CDR3 size: 15 residues. Looked up from germline, CDR1 is SNHLY and CDR2 is FYNNEI. Between the trimmed V and J ends, which lost 5 bases and 5 bases, there was a span of 15 bases. In DNA form, the CDR3 reads TGTGCCAGCAGTACCGTTTATGCACTGACCGGGGAGCTGTTTTTT. Its translation: CASSTVYALTGELFF.

V gene TRBV6-5 combines with J gene TRBJ2-5; 7 nucleotides match TRBD2. With V trimmed by 0 bases and J by 6 bases, 7 bases remained unmatched. The CDR3 is 15 residues long. Germline assignment: CDR1 MNHEY and CDR2 SVGAGI. In DNA, the CDR3 is TGTGCCAGCAGTTACTCTAGCGGGTTTCGGAAGACCCAGTACTTC. As protein: CASSYSSGFRKTQYF.

The table lists this clonotype with a few counts. The chain joins TRBV7-9 to TRBJ2-7; D not resolved. Germline V gene lookup returns CDR1 SEHNR and CDR2 FQNEAQ (reference sequence). The CDR3 extends over 13 amino acids. Trimming took 5 bases from V and 3 from J, leaving 11 bases between them. CDR3 loop: CASSHDNLYEQYF. DNA for the CDR3: TGTGCCAGCAGCCATGACAACCTCTACGAGCAGTACTTC.

The chain links TRBV29-1 to TRBJ2-1; no clear D. This CDR3 is built from 10 residues. The germline V gene has CDR1 SQVTM and CDR2 ANQGSEA. Trimming took off 4 bases at V and 5 bases at J, with 3 bases between the two ends. The CDR3 loop reads CSVGHNEQFF. The CDR3 DNA is TGCAGCGTTGGTCACAATGAGCAGTTCTTC.

Only a few counts were recorded for this clonotype. It is unclear where the CDR3 begins or ends on the DNA, so no DNA is shown, and the CDR3 is as TCRdb lists it. The chain employs TRBV7-8 and TRBJ2-2; the D segment call TRBD1 is taken from the table without a DNA check. Germline lookup yields CDR1 SGHVS and CDR2 FQNEAQ. The CDR3 spans 15 residues, counting both ends. This CDR3 reads CASSFGPGPVGELFF.

In this sample, this clonotype turned up a few times. One junction end disagrees with the germline gene, perhaps due to a read error. The CDR3 loop reads CASSLAEPYNEQFF. The CDR3 region has the DNA TGTGCCAGCAGTCTAGCGGAGCCGTACAATGAGCAGTTCTTC. This chain uses TRBV12-3 or TRBV12-4 with TRBJ2-1; 7 bases are a match to TRBD2. The CDR3 length is 14 residues.

This chain links TRBV30 with TRBJ2-5; D gene unclear. The CDR3 has 12 residues. Germline V gene lookup returns CDR1 GTSNPN and CDR2 SVGIG (reference sequence). Trimming pared 5 bases from V and 4 bases from J, leaving 11 bases between. The CDR3 region is CAWRPVAETQYF. CDR3 in DNA: TGTGCCTGGCGCCCAGTAGCAGAGACCCAGTACTTC.

This clonotype has only a few counts. The chain couples TRBV15 to TRBJ2-4; D possibly matches TRBD1 or TRBD2 (5 bases each). Germline lookup yields CDR1 LNHNV and CDR2 YYDKDF (reference sequence). The CDR3 spans 16 residues. Trimming took off 1 base at V and 1 base at J, with 11 bases between the two ends. CDR3 nucleotide sequence: TGTGCCACCAGCAGAGGAGGGACGGTGGCCAAAAACATTCAGTACTTC. Translation gives CATSRGGTVAKNIQYF.

The chain couples TRBV24-1 to TRBJ2-5; a weak D match, TRBD2 (6 bases). This CDR3 has 13 residues. Germline CDR1 is KGHDR and CDR2 is SFDVKD. The V and J ends lost 6 bases and 5 bases respectively, with 12 bases between them. The CDR3: CATSTGGTETQYF. CDR3 DNA sequence: TGTGCCACCAGTACAGGAGGGACGGAGACCCAGTACTTC.

This clonotype was detected a few times. The J gene is TRBJ2-1, the V gene TRBV5-1, with 13 bases aligning to TRBD2. V lost 3 bases and J lost 9; bases outside the gene matches: 6. The CDR3 is 15 residues long. Germline CDR1 reads SGHRS; CDR2 reads YFSETQ. CDR3: CASSWTSGSLGEQFF. CDR3 sequence (DNA): TGCGCCAGCAGCTGGACTAGCGGGAGTTTGGGTGAGCAGTTCTTC.

This clonotype was counted between two and nine times. This chain links TRBV3-1 with TRBJ1-2; D perhaps matches TRBD1 (6 bases). V lost 2 bases and J lost 0, with 10 bases in between. This CDR3 is 15 amino acids long. Germline-derived CDR1 and CDR2 are LGHDT and YNNKEL (reference sequence). CDR3 coding DNA: TGTGCCAGCAGCCAAAACAGGGTTTCTAACTATGGCTACACCTTC. It is translated as CASSQNRVSNYGYTF.